The 8 T cell receptor beta chains below all came from one sample that was sequenced in a study of T-cell memory formation after mild COVID-19 (dated by TCRdb to the early 2020s). Libraries came from 5' RACE. Sequencing relied on an Illumina NovaSeq 6000. In TCRdb, the public reads were trimmed at Q25 with fastp and aligned with MiXCR, with productive beta chains retained. CDR3 protein sequences are deduplicated, and each keeps its most common genes and DNA. Present in this sample are about 400,000 distinct CDR3 sequences, around a sixth of which were seen just once. 20% to 25% of the sample is in the top ten clones. Source material: PBMCs or a T cell subset sorted from them (not recorded which). Source of these receptors: a man aged 18-30 years who had mild COVID-19 (a few samples of this study predate the infection). The sample titles of this study are shuffled in the database, so cell type and time point are left out; the donor was told from shared clones.

Only a few counts were recorded for this clonotype. J is TRBJ2-3 and V is TRBV12-3 or TRBV12-4; D is unclear. Trimming cost V 3 bases and J 7 bases, with 14 bases left between them. This CDR3 is built from 14 residues. In DNA, the CDR3 is TGTGCCAGCAGTTTGATGGGAATTAGGAATACGCAGTATTTT. As protein: CASSLMGIRNTQYF.

This clonotype has a count of ten or more. The chain links TRBV5-1 to TRBJ2-3; a possible D gene is TRBD1 (5 bases). The length of the CDR3 is 14 residues. CDR1 is SGHRS and CDR2 is YFSETQ in the germline V gene. V shed 2 bases and J shed 4 bases, with 11 bases lying between them. Here the CDR3 DNA reads TGCGCCAGCAGCTTAGGGGCACCCCCAGATACGCAGTATTTT. This codes for CASSLGAPPDTQYF.

The table lists this clonotype with a few counts. The V gene is TRBV27, the J gene TRBJ1-1; tentative D call: TRBD1 (5 bases). This CDR3 has 15 residues. Germline V gives CDR1 MNHEY, CDR2 SMNVEV (reference sequence). The V end lost 5 bases, the J end lost 0 bases, and 13 bases lay between the germline ends. The CDR3: CASSAFWGVNTEAFF. CDR3 DNA sequence: TGTGCCAGCAGTGCCTTTTGGGGGGTGAACACTGAAGCTTTCTTT.

This clonotype was seen only a few times. This chain links TRBV12-3 or TRBV12-4 with TRBJ2-3; 8 bases map to TRBD1. The CDR3 sequence is 16 residues long. Trimming at V came to 5 bases and at J to 1 base, leaving 8 bases not matched to a gene. CDR3 DNA sequence: TGTGCCAGCAGTCTACCCCTGGACAGGGGCACAGATACGCAGTATTTT. It is translated as CASSLPLDRGTDTQYF.

This clonotype was counted only a few times. This sequence joins TRBV4-3 and TRBJ1-4, with D tentatively TRBD1 (6 bases). The V gene lost 0 bases and the J gene lost 5 bases, with 16 bases spanning the gap. Germline assignment: CDR1 LGHNA and CDR2 YSLEER. The CDR3 spans 17 residues. The CDR3 sequence is CASSQDQSGGGNEKLFF. The CDR3 DNA follows: TGCGCCAGCAGCCAAGATCAAAGTGGCGGGGGCAATGAAAAACTGTTTTTT.

In this sample, this clonotype turned up a few times. V usage is TRBV6-6 and J usage is TRBJ1-5; 10 nucleotides line up with TRBD1. CDR3 length equals 14 residues. Germline CDR1 and CDR2: MNHNY and SVGAGI (reference sequence). Trimming at V came to 11 bases and at J to 5 bases, leaving 9 bases not matched to a gene. In DNA form, the CDR3 reads TGTGCCTGCGAAGGGACAGGGGACTATCAGCCCCAGCATTTT. Translated, it gives CACEGTGDYQPQHF.

This clonotype has a handful of counts. J is TRBJ2-7 and V is TRBV7-2, with TRBD2 matching over 9 bases. The CDR3 extends over 16 amino acids. CDR1 is SGHTA and CDR2 is FQGNSA in the germline V gene. Trimming took 5 bases from V and 6 from J; bases not matched to a gene: 14. In DNA form, the CDR3 reads TGTGCCAGCAGCAGAATTCCGGGACTAGCTGTTGCCGAGCAGTACTTC. Amino acids: CASSRIPGLAVAEQYF.

This clonotype was counted a few times. The V gene is TRBV20-1, the J gene TRBJ2-1, with 8 bases lining up with TRBD1. V was clipped by 6 bases and J by 7 bases; unmatched bases: 14. This CDR3 is built from 15 residues. CDR1 is DFQATT, CDR2 SNEGSKA, per germline (reference sequence). The CDR3 protein is CSARPGQVQRNEQFF. In nucleotides, the CDR3 is TGCAGTGCCCGACCGGGACAGGTCCAAAGGAATGAGCAGTTCTTC.